A selection of T cell receptor beta chains follows, all from one sample in a study of T cells in lung cancer brain metastases. Profiled with immunoSEQ multiplex PCR; TCRdb holds only in-frame clones, not every one. The data show over 1,500 clones, with around 88% seen just once and approximately 4% held by the top ten. What was sequenced was tumor tissue from a brain metastasis. These receptors came from a woman between 50 and 59 years old with non-small cell lung cancer that had spread to the brain. Each CDR3 is given with its conserved first and last residue. Each record gives: clone size, J gene, D gene, V gene, CDR3 DNA, CDR3 protein. A D gene is named only where the DNA matches it firmly. Rows may omit the clone size; those that give it use once, few, many or a size class.

abundance: -; j_gene: TRBJ2-1; d_gene: -; v_gene: TRBV11-2; CDR3nt: TGTGCCAGCAGCTTAGATCGCTCCCCTGGTCAGTTCTTC; CDR3aa: CASSLDRSPGQFF
abundance: -; j_gene: TRBJ2-6; d_gene: -; v_gene: TRBV15; CDR3nt: TGTGCCACCAGCAGTGCGATCGGGTCTGGGGCCAACGTCCTGACTTTC; CDR3aa: CATSSAIGSGANVLTF
abundance: few; j_gene: TRBJ1-1; d_gene: TRBD1; v_gene: TRBV11-2; CDR3nt: TGTGCCAGCAGCCGAGGGGACAGGGTGAACACTGAAGCTTTCTTT; CDR3aa: CASSRGDRVNTEAFF
abundance: -; j_gene: TRBJ1-1; d_gene: -; v_gene: TRBV5-4; CDR3nt: TGTGCCAGCAGCTTGGCTCTGGGAAGCACTGAAGCTTTCTTT; CDR3aa: CASSLALGSTEAFF
abundance: -; j_gene: TRBJ2-7; d_gene: -; v_gene: TRBV7-3; CDR3nt: TGTGCCAGCAGCTTGGGGGGGGGCATTTTCTACGAGCAGTACTTC; CDR3aa: CASSLGGGIFYEQYF
abundance: -; j_gene: TRBJ2-3; d_gene: TRBD1; v_gene: TRBV27; CDR3nt: TGTGCCAGCAGTTTATCCGGGACAGGCACAGATACGCAGTATTTT; CDR3aa: CASSLSGTGTDTQYF
abundance: -; j_gene: TRBJ2-3; d_gene: -; v_gene: TRBV6-6; CDR3nt: TGTGCCAGCAGTTACTCGGGGCGGGATACGCAGTATTTT; CDR3aa: CASSYSGRDTQYF
abundance: -; j_gene: TRBJ2-5; d_gene: -; v_gene: TRBV30; CDR3nt: TGTGCCTCTGAAGGGGAGACCCAGTACTTC; CDR3aa: CASEGETQYF
abundance: -; j_gene: TRBJ2-2; d_gene: TRBD2; v_gene: TRBV4-3; CDR3nt: TGCGCCAGCAGCCAACGGGGGGGCCGGACCGGGGAGCTGTTTTTT; CDR3aa: CASSQRGGRTGELFF
abundance: -; j_gene: TRBJ2-3; d_gene: -; v_gene: TRBV7-3; CDR3nt: TGTGCCAGCAGTTACACCAGGGGCAGGGGAGATACGCAGTATTTT; CDR3aa: CASSYTRGRGDTQYF
abundance: few; j_gene: TRBJ1-5; d_gene: -; v_gene: TRBV28; CDR3nt: TGTGCCAGCAGTTCACACGTAGACAATCAGCCCCAGCATTTT; CDR3aa: CASSSHVDNQPQHF
abundance: few; j_gene: TRBJ1-5; d_gene: TRBD1; v_gene: TRBV19; CDR3nt: TGTGCCAGTAGTACGACAGGGCAAAATCAGCCCCAGCATTTT; CDR3aa: CASSTTGQNQPQHF
abundance: -; j_gene: TRBJ2-7; d_gene: -; v_gene: TRBV6-6; CDR3nt: TGTGCCAGCAGTTACAGGAAGGCAGTCAGCTCCTACGAGCAGTACTTC; CDR3aa: CASSYRKAVSSYEQYF
abundance: -; j_gene: TRBJ2-1; d_gene: -; v_gene: TRBV7-3; CDR3nt: TGTGCCAGCAGCTTAACGGGAGGTTATAATGAGCAGTTCTTC; CDR3aa: CASSLTGGYNEQFF
abundance: -; j_gene: TRBJ2-5; d_gene: -; v_gene: TRBV9; CDR3nt: TGTGCCAGCAGCCTTGAAGAGACCCAGTACTTC; CDR3aa: CASSLEETQYF
abundance: -; j_gene: TRBJ2-1; d_gene: -; v_gene: TRBV5-4; CDR3nt: TGTGCCAGCAGCCAAAAGGACGGACCCAATGAGCAGTTCTTC; CDR3aa: CASSQKDGPNEQFF
abundance: -; j_gene: TRBJ1-2; d_gene: TRBD1; v_gene: TRBV13; CDR3nt: TGTGCCAGCAGCTTAGGGACAGGGGCGGCTGGCTACACCTTC; CDR3aa: CASSLGTGAAGYTF
abundance: few; j_gene: TRBJ1-1; d_gene: TRBD1; v_gene: TRBV9; CDR3nt: TGTGCCAGCAGCCCAGGACAGGGGAGTGCTTTCTTT; CDR3aa: CASSPGQGSAFF
abundance: few; j_gene: TRBJ2-3; d_gene: -; v_gene: TRBV4-3; CDR3nt: TGCGCCAGCAGCCAAGATGGGGACACCTCTAGCACAGATACGCAGTATTTT; CDR3aa: CASSQDGDTSSTDTQYF
abundance: -; j_gene: TRBJ2-7; d_gene: -; v_gene: TRBV7-6; CDR3nt: TGTGCCAGCAGCCCCCGAGTCGCGTACGAGCAGTACTTC; CDR3aa: CASSPRVAYEQYF